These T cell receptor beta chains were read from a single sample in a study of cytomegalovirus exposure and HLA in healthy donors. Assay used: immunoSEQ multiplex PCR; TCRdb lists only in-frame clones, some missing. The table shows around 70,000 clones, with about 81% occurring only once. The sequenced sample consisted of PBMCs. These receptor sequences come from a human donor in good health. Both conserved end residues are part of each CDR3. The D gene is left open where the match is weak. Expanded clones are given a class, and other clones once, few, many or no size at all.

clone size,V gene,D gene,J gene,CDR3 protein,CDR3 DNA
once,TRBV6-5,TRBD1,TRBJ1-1,CASSSQGGTEAFF,TGTGCCAGCAGCTCTCAGGGGGGTACTGAAGCTTTCTTT
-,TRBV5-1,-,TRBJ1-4,CASRQGEGRINEKLFF,TGCGCCAGCAGGCAAGGGGAGGGACGGATTAATGAAAAACTGTTTTTT
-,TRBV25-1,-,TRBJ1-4,CASSESQPGLNEKLFF,TGTGCCAGCAGTGAATCCCAGCCAGGACTCAATGAAAAACTGTTTTTT
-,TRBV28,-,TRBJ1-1,CASSWRGSNTEAFF,TGTGCCAGCAGTTGGAGGGGTTCAAACACTGAAGCTTTCTTT
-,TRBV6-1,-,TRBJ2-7,CASSDSGIQQYF,TGTGCCAGCAGTGACTCAGGGATCCAGCAGTACTTC
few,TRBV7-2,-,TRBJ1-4,CASSLVVGGVKLFF,TGTGCCAGCAGCTTAGTGGTTGGGGGGGTAAAACTGTTTTTT
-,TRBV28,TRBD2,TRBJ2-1,CASSLRSGAEQFF,TGTGCCAGCAGCCTCCGCAGCGGGGCTGAGCAGTTCTTC
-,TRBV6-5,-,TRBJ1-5,CASSSSGDQPQHF,TGTGCCAGCAGTTCCTCAGGAGATCAGCCCCAGCATTTT
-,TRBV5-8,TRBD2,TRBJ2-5,CASSLGLAGVQETQYF,TGTGCCAGCAGCTTGGGACTAGCGGGGGTACAAGAGACCCAGTACTTC
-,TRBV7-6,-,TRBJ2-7,CASSSGDWSEQYF,TGTGCCAGCAGCTCCGGAGATTGGAGCGAGCAGTACTTC
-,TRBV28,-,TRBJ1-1,CASSQDMRAYGEAFF,TGTGCCAGCAGTCAAGACATGCGGGCCTACGGTGAAGCTTTCTTT
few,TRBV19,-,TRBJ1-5,CASSTTGGSQPQHF,TGTGCCAGTAGTACCACGGGGGGTAGTCAGCCCCAGCATTTT
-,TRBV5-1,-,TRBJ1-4,CASSSKGATNEKLFF,TGCGCCAGCAGCTCAAAGGGGGCAACTAATGAAAAACTGTTTTTT
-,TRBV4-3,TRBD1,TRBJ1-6,CASSQASRDRDNSPLHF,TGCGCCAGCAGCCAAGCCTCCCGGGACAGGGATAATTCACCCCTCCACTTT
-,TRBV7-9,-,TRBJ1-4,CASRTNSGVNEKLFF,TGTGCCAGCAGGACCAATTCAGGGGTAAATGAAAAACTGTTTTTT
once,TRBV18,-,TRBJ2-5,CASSSQETQYF,TGTGCCAGCTCCTCCCAAGAGACCCAGTACTTC
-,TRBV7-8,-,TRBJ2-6,CASSSHRISGANVLTF,TGTGCCAGCAGCTCGCACAGGATCTCTGGGGCCAACGTCCTGACTTTC
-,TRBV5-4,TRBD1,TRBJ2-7,CASRQQGAGEQYF,TGTGCCAGTAGACAACAGGGGGCGGGTGAGCAGTACTTC
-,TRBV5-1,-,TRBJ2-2,CASRSDWTHTGELFF,TGCGCCAGCAGATCTGATTGGACACACACCGGGGAGCTGTTTTTT
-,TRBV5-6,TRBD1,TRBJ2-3,CASSLYRGADTQYF,TGTGCCAGCAGCTTGTACAGGGGAGCAGATACGCAGTATTTT
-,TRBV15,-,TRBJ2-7,CATSRDLTSGMYEQYF,TGTGCCACCAGCAGAGATTTAACTTCAGGGATGTACGAGCAGTACTTC
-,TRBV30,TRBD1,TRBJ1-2,CAWSSPWDRGPRPCGYPF,TGTGCCTGGAGTTCCCCATGGGACAGGGGCCCCCGGCCCTGTGGCTACCCCTTC
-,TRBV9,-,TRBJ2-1,CASSRGLSEQFF,TGTGCCAGCAGCCGGGGGTTGAGTGAGCAGTTCTTC
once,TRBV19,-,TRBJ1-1,CASSLSSLNTEAFF,TGTGCCAGTAGTCTATCAAGTTTGAACACTGAAGCTTTCTTT
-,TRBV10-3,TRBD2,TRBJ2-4,CAISERSGGGTIQYF,TGTGCCATCAGTGAGCGAAGCGGGGGGGGAACTATTCAGTACTTC
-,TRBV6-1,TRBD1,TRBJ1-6,CASSEAPGQGLSPLHF,TGTGCCAGCAGTGAAGCACCGGGACAGGGTTTATCACCCCTCCACTTT
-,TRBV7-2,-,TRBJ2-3,CASSRRRGGGEVTDTQYF,TGTGCCAGCAGCAGACGAAGAGGAGGGGGGGAAGTCACAGATACGCAGTATTTT
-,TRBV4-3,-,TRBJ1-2,CASSQDRGFSGYTF,TGCGCCAGCAGCCAAGATCGGGGATTTAGTGGCTACACCTTC
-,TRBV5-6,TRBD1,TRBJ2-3,CASSPYRRTGGDTQYF,TGTGCCAGCAGCCCCTACCGAAGGACAGGAGGAGATACGCAGTATTTT
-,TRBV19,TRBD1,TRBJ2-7,CASSQDRAYEQYF,TGTGCCAGTAGTCAGGACAGGGCCTACGAGCAGTACTTC
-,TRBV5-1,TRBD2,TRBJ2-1,CASSIKRGDNNEQFF,TGCGCCAGCAGCATAAAGCGGGGGGACAACAATGAGCAGTTCTTC
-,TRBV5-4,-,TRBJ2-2,CASSSVTTNTGELFF,TGTGCCAGCAGCTCGGTGACAACGAACACCGGGGAGCTGTTTTTT
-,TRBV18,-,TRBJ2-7,CASSPSVSGTFSYEQYF,TGTGCCAGCTCACCGTCTGTGAGCGGCACCTTCTCCTACGAGCAGTACTTC
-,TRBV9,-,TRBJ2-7,CASSPRLLSYEQYF,TGTGCCAGCAGCCCAAGACTCCTCTCCTACGAGCAGTACTTC